Included here is one T cell receptor beta chain sequence, with context. Antigen: not known. The junction and the germline gene differ at one end; a read error may be behind it. The sample carries other DNA sequences with the same CDR3. This record belongs to a study of cytomegalovirus exposure and HLA in healthy donors. In the PCR, 60 Vbeta and 13 Jbeta primers were used. Method: immunoSEQ multiplex PCR; TCRdb's copy keeps in-frame clones and lacks some. The sample has some 98,000 clones, roughly 70% seen once. Germline V CDR1 and CDR2: SSHAT, FNYEAQ (reference sequence). The CDR3 is 15 amino acids. Overall study findings and caveats: Analysis was carried out at a later point, and it linked a missense DCLRE1C variant to TCR beta V- and J-gene trimming. Later on, analysis showed that most CMV-associated TCR beta chains appeared to be HLA-restricted. Later, TCR association rates were found to vary by HLA locus, highest for DRB1 and lowest for HLA-C. Reportedly, a later analysis found an Asian-associated ancestry cluster had fewer N-insertions than the roughly 700-donor mean.

The clonotype comes from a man aged 50-60 years in good health and CMV-seronegative. The rearrangement uses TRBV7-7 and TRBJ2-5; TRBD2 matches 11 bases. The material sequenced was PBMCs. CDR3 sequence: CASSPGLAGRETQYF. The DNA for the CDR3 is TGTGCTAGCAGCCCCGGACTAGCGGGCCGGGAGACCCAGTACTTC.